The text below deals with one T cell receptor beta chain. After removal of 2 bases from V and 6 bases from J, the junction contained 11 bases not matched to a gene. CDR1 is SGHRS, CDR2 YFSETQ, per germline. This CDR3 has 15 amino acids. This entry comes from a study of blood T cell repertoires in COVID-19. Study-wide background: Samples taken during acute and convalescent COVID-19 were collected in the United States, Italy and Spain.

Study processing details: By means of reference gene primer amplification, nucleated cell counts were estimated. Method: immunoSEQ multiplex PCR; TCRdb's copy keeps in-frame clones and lacks some. V and J calls and clone size come straight from that table; D and trimming were deduced from the DNA. The sample consists of under 200,000 clones, roughly 90% of them appearing once. This chain uses TRBV5-1 with TRBJ2-7, with TRBD2 matching over 7 bases. The TCR comes from a man aged 18 to 29 with active or convalescent COVID-19. The sequenced sample consisted of peripheral blood. CDR3 sequence reads: CASSLSGTNGLEQYF. The CDR3 DNA reads as TGCGCCAGCAGCTTATCCGGGACTAATGGTCTCGAGCAGTACTTC. Full variable domain (remainder filled in from reference TRBV5-1 and TRBJ2-7): KAGVTQTPRYLIKTRGQQVTLSCSPISGHRSVSWYQQTPGQGLQFLFEYFSETQRNKGNFPGRFSGRQFSNSRSEMNVSTLELGDSALYLCASSLSGTNGLEQYFGPGTRLTVT.